These T cell receptor beta chains were read from a single sample in a study of blood T cell repertoires in COVID-19. Some clones are missing from TCRdb's copy, which holds only in-frame ones; the method was immunoSEQ multiplex PCR. This sample has some 220,000 clones; approximately 86% occur once, and the top ten carry over 1%. Sequencing was carried out using peripheral blood. Source of these receptors: a woman in her twenties or thirties with COVID-19, enrolled during active disease. Each CDR3 is given with its conserved first and last residue. Each record gives: V gene, clone size, D gene, J gene, CDR3 DNA, CDR3 protein. D genes are given only for firm matches. Clone size, where shown, is once, few, many, or a class for clones that have expanded.

TRBV30	.	.	TRBJ1-1	TGTGCCTGGAACCTTTGGGGGGGCAGCACTGAAGCTTTCTTT	CAWNLWGGSTEAFF
TRBV3-1/TRBV3-2	.	TRBD1	TRBJ1-2	TGTGCCAGCAGCCGACAGGGATATGGCTACACCTTC	CASSRQGYGYTF
TRBV6-5	once	.	TRBJ1-2	TGTGCCAGCAGTTCCCGGGAGGGAGCTAACTATGGCTACACCTTC	CASSSREGANYGYTF
TRBV27	.	.	TRBJ2-6	TGTGCCAGCGGCCTCACAGGGCCCTCTGGGGCCAACGTCCTGACTTTC	CASGLTGPSGANVLTF
TRBV7-2	.	.	TRBJ1-6	TGTGCCAGCAGCTTAAGGGGGACCGTCAATTCACCCCTCCACTTT	CASSLRGTVNSPLHF
TRBV4-3	.	TRBD2	TRBJ2-3	TGCGCCAGCAGCCAAGATGTCACGGGAGGGGTGGCAGATACGCAGTATTTT	CASSQDVTGGVADTQYF
TRBV20-1	few	.	TRBJ1-6	TGCAGTGCTAGTATCAACAGGGATAATTCACCCCTCCACTTT	CSASINRDNSPLHF
TRBV27	.	.	TRBJ2-3	TGTGCCAGCAGTTTCGCAGACACAGATACGCAGTATTTT	CASSFADTDTQYF
TRBV28	.	.	TRBJ2-3	TGTGCCAGCAGTTTAAACAGGGGCACAGATACGCAGTATTTT	CASSLNRGTDTQYF
TRBV24-1	.	.	TRBJ2-2	TGTGCCACCAGTGGGGGGACGCGGGGCACCGGGGAGCTGTTTTTT	CATSGGTRGTGELFF
TRBV2	.	.	TRBJ2-7	TGTGCCAGCAGTCTCAGGGGCGGGAGCTCCTACGAGCAGTACTTC	CASSLRGGSSYEQYF
TRBV5-4	.	TRBD1	TRBJ2-2	TGTGCCAGCAGCTTGGCCAAAGGGGGCTCAGGGACCGGGGAGCTGTTTTTT	CASSLAKGGSGTGELFF
TRBV7-3	.	TRBD1	TRBJ1-2	TGTGCCAGCAGCCAGACAGGGGGCGCTGGGTATGGCTACACCTTC	CASSQTGGAGYGYTF
TRBV7-9	.	.	TRBJ2-7	TGTGCCAGCAGCTTAGCCGGGAGCTTCAACGAGCAGTACTTC	CASSLAGSFNEQYF
TRBV6-6	.	.	TRBJ2-7	TGTGCCAGCAGTTCGAAGGACAGCCCGTACTTC	CASSSKDSPYF
TRBV5-5	.	TRBD1	TRBJ2-3	TGTGCCAGCAGCCCCGAGTCGGGACAGGGGTCGTGGGGGCTCACAGATACGCAGTATTTT	CASSPESGQGSWGLTDTQYF
TRBV29-1	.	TRBD1	TRBJ1-2	TGCAGCGTCCCTGCTGGGACAGCCAACTATGGCTACACCTTC	CSVPAGTANYGYTF
TRBV5-1	.	TRBD1	TRBJ1-4	TGCGCCAGCAGCCCTGACAGGGATCAGGGGAAACTGTTTTTT	CASSPDRDQGKLFF
TRBV6-1	.	TRBD1	TRBJ2-5	TGTGCCAGCAGTGACAGGGGACAGGGATGGGGAGAGACCCAGTACTTC	CASSDRGQGWGETQYF
TRBV5-8	once	.	TRBJ1-6	TGTGCCAGCAGCTCACCTACCCCCTATAATTCACCCCTCCACTTT	CASSSPTPYNSPLHF
TRBV4-1	.	TRBD2	TRBJ2-7	TGCGCCAGCAGCCAAGGGACGACTAGCGGGGGGTTTTACGAGCAGTACTTC	CASSQGTTSGGFYEQYF
TRBV7-2	.	.	TRBJ2-7	TGTGCCAGCAGCTTAGGACCCTCCCTGGAGGAGCAGTACTTC	CASSLGPSLEEQYF